This T cell receptor beta chain was sequenced in a study of memory CD4+ T cells and cytomegalovirus serostatus. CDR3 length equals 15 residues. Germline loops: CDR1 MNHEY, CDR2 SMNVEV (reference sequence). V was clipped by 0 bases and J by 5 bases, with 10 bases between them. Comment on this clone: Its antigen is unknown.

Whole-study results and caveats: A US-trained random forest predicted CMV serostatus with median AUC roughly 0.91.

The sort gate was single viable CD3+CD4+CD8-CD45RO+ cells for memory CD4+ T cells. Clones were sequenced by immunoSEQ multiplex PCR, and TCRdb holds only the in-frame ones, with some missing. The repertoire holds some 60,000 clones, with 80% to 85% as singletons. The specimen sequenced was memory CD4+ T cells from blood. The receptor was isolated from an adult in good health and CMV-seronegative. The chain joins TRBV27 to TRBJ2-2; D perhaps matches TRBD2 (6 bases). CDR3 loop: CASSLSGRNTGELFF. The CDR3, as DNA: TGTGCCAGCAGTTTATCTGGGAGGAATACCGGGGAGCTGTTTTTT.